Included here is one TCR beta chain sequence, with context. Its antigen is still unknown. Researchers reported that TCR beta cDNA libraries carried unique molecular identifiers. When about 1 to 11 million T cells were used, they gave some 520,000 cDNA molecules. TCRdb passed the PCR reads through MiXCR, listing each CDR3 protein once. The table shows fewer than 850,000 distinct CDR3 sequences, with about 45% occurring only once. This sample is part of a study of post-analysis software for immune sequencing data. Whole-study context: Recorded subtypes: relapsing-remitting, secondary progressive, progressive-relapsing; some patients unannotated. Whole-study findings and limits: About five TRBV segments were more frequent in patients than controls; TRBV5-6, TRBV5-1 and TRBV20-1 belonged to this group. A significant reduction in normalized Chao1 diversity was observed in multiple sclerosis patients versus controls. F measure grouped same-batch samples tightly together.

With V trimmed by 4 bases and J by 5 bases, 7 bases remained unmatched. The CDR3 sequence is 15 residues long. Germline assignment: CDR1 SGHRS and CDR2 YFSETQ. The source is a girl aged 10-17 years with multiple sclerosis. This sequence joins TRBV5-1 and TRBJ1-1; 11 bases are shared with TRBD1. Sequencing was carried out using blood. The CDR3 nucleotides read TGCGCCAGCAGCGGACAGGGGGCCTCGGAGACTGAAGCTTTCTTT. Translation: CASSGQGASETEAFF.